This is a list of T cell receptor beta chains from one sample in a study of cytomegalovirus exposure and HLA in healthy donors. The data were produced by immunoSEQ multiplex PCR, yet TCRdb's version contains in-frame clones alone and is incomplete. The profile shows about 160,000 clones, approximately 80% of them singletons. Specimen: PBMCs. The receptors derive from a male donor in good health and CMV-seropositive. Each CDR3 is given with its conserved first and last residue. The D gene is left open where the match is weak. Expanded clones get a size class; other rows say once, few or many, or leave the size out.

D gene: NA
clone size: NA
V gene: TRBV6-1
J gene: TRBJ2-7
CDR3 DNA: TGTGCCAGCACAGGAGGACCGTACCCCTACGAGCAGTACTTC
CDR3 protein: CASTGGPYPYEQYF

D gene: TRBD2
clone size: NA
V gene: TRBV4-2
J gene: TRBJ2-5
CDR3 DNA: TGTGCCAGCAGCCAAGCTACGCCCAATAGCGGGCAAGAGACCCAGTACTTC
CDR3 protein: CASSQATPNSGQETQYF

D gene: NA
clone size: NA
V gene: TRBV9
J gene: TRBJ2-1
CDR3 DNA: TGTGCCAGCAGCTACCAGGACAATGAGCAGTTCTTC
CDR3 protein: CASSYQDNEQFF

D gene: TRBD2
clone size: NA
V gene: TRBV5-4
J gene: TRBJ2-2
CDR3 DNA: TGTGCCAGCAGTTCTAGCGGGAGGGTCACCGGGGAGCTGTTTTTT
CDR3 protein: CASSSSGRVTGELFF

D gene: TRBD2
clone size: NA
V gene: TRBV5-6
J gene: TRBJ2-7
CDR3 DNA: TGTGCCAGCAGCTTCCCTAGCGGGTTCCCCTACGAGCAGTACTTC
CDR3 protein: CASSFPSGFPYEQYF

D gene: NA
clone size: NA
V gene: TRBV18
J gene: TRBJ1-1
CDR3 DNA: TGTGCCAGCTCACCACCACAGGCTCAGAACACTGAAGCTTTCTTT
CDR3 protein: CASSPPQAQNTEAFF

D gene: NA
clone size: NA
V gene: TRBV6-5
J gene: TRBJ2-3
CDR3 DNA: TGTGCCAGCAGTTACTCAATTCGGGGAGATACGCAGTATTTT
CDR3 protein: CASSYSIRGDTQYF

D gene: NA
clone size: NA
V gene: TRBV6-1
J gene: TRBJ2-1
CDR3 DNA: TGTGCCAGCAGTGCCGGGCGGGATTTATACAATGAGCAGTTCTTC
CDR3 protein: CASSAGRDLYNEQFF

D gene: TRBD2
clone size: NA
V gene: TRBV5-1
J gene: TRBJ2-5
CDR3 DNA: TGCGCCAGCAGCCGGGGGGGCCAAGAGACCCAGTACTTC
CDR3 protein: CASSRGGQETQYF

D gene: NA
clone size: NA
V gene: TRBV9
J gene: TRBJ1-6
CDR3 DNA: TGTGCCAGCAGCGCCGACAGCGATAATTCACCCCTCCACTTT
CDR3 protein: CASSADSDNSPLHF

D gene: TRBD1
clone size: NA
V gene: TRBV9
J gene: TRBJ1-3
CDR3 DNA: TGTGCCAGCAGCGCGGACAGGGAATTAGGGGGAAACACCATATATTTT
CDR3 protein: CASSADRELGGNTIYF

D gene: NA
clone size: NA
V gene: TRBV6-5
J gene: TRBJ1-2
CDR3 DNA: TGTGCCACCCAGGATCCCCTGGGGGCCAACTATGGCTACACCTTC
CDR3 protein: CATQDPLGANYGYTF

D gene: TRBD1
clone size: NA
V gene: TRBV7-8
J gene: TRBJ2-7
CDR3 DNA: TGTGCCAGCAGCTGGACAGGGGGCACTTACGAGCAGTACTTC
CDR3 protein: CASSWTGGTYEQYF

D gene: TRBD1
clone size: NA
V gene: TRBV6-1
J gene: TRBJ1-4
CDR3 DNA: TGTGCCAGCAGTGAACTGGGACAGGGGGCTGAAAAACTGTTTTTT
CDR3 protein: CASSELGQGAEKLFF

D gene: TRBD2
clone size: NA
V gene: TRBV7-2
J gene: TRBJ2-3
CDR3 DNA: TGTGCCAGCAGCTTAGCGGTCCTAGCGGGAGGGGATACGCAGTATTTT
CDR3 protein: CASSLAVLAGGDTQYF

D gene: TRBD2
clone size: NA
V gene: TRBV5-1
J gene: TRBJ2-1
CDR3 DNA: TGCGCCAGCCAGCTAGCGGGAACGCACAATGAGCAGTTCTTC
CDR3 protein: CASQLAGTHNEQFF

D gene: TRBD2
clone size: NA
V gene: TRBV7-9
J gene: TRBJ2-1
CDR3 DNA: TGTTCCAGCAGCTTAAGTGGGGGGAGGGGAGGAAGCTCCTACAATGAGCAGTTCTTC
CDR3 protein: CSSSLSGGRGGSSYNEQFF

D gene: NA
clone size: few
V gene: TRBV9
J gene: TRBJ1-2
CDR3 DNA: TGTGCCAGCAGCGAAGGGGACTCCGGCTATGGCTACACCTTC
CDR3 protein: CASSEGDSGYGYTF

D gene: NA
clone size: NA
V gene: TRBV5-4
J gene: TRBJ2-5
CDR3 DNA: TGTGCCAGCAGCTTGGCCATACAGGAGACCCAGTACTTC
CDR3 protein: CASSLAIQETQYF

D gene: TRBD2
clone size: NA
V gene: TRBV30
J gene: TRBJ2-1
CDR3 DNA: TGTGCCTGGAGTCTAGCGGGAGGCGGTCATGAGCAGTTCTTC
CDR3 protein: CAWSLAGGGHEQFF

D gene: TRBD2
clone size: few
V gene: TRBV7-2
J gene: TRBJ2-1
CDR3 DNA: TGTGCCAGCAGCTTAGCCCTTAGCGGGAAAGGCTACAATGAGCAGTTCTTC
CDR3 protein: CASSLALSGKGYNEQFF

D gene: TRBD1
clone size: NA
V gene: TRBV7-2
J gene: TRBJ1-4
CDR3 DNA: TGTGCCAGCAGCTCCTCAGGGGGGACTAATGAAAAACTGTTTTTT
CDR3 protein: CASSSSGGTNEKLFF

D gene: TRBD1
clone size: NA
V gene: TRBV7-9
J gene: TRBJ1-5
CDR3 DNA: TGTGCCAGCAGCCCGATAGTGACAGGGTTTATGGAGCAGCCCCAGCATTTT
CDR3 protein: CASSPIVTGFMEQPQHF

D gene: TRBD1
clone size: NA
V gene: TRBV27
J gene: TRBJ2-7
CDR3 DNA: TGTGCCAGCAGTAGCAGGGGGCGCCCGCAGTACTTC
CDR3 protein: CASSSRGRPQYF

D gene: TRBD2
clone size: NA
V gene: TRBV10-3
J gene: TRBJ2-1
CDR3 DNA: TGTGCCATCAGTGAGTCGGGGACTAGCGATGAGCAGTTCTTC
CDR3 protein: CAISESGTSDEQFF

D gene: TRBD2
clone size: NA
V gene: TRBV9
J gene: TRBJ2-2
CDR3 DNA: TGTGCCAGCAGCGACCCAGGGACTAGCGGGAGGGCCACCGGGGAGCTGTTTTTT
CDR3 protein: CASSDPGTSGRATGELFF

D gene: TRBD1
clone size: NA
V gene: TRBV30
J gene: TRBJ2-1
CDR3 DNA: TGTGCCTGGAGTCCCCTGGGACAGGTTAACAATGAGCAGTTCTTC
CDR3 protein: CAWSPLGQVNNEQFF

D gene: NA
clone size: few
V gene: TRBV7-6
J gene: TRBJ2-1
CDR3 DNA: TGTGCCAGCAGCCCGAACTACCTACTCTACAATGAGCAGTTCTTC
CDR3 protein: CASSPNYLLYNEQFF

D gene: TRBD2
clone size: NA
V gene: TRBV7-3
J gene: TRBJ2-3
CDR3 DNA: TGTGCCAGCAGCAGGGGACTAGCGGGAGGCTGGCAGGCAGATACGCAGTATTTT
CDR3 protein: CASSRGLAGGWQADTQYF

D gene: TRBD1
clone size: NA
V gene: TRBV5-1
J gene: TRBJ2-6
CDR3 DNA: TGCGCCAGCAGACCCCAGGGGGCTATTGGGGCCAACGTCCTGACTTTC
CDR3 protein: CASRPQGAIGANVLTF

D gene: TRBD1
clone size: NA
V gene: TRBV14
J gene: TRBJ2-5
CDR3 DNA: TGTGCCAGCAGCCAAGCGGGACAGGGCCAAGAGACCCAGTACTTC
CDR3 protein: CASSQAGQGQETQYF

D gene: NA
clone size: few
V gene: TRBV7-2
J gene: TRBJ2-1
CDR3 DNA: TGTGCCAGCAGCTTAATCGGCGGGACTGAGCAGTTCTTC
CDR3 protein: CASSLIGGTEQFF

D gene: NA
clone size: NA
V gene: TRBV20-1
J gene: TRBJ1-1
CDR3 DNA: TGCAGTGCAAGGGAGAGTACTGAAGCTTTCTTT
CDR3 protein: CSARESTEAFF

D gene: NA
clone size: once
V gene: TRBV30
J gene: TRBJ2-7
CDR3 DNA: TGTGCCTGGAGGACCGGGGGTTACGAGCAGTACTTC
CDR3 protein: CAWRTGGYEQYF

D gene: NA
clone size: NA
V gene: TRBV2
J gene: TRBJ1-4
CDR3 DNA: TGTGCCAGCAGTGAGGGGCGCAAGGCGACTAATGAAAAACTGTTTTTT
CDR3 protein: CASSEGRKATNEKLFF

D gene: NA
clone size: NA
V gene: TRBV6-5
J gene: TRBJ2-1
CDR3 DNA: TGTGCCAGCAGCCTACTAGGGGAGCAGTTCTTC
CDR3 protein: CASSLLGEQFF

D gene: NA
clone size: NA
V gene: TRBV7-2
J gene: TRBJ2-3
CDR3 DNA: TGTGCCAGCAGCTCCAATGTGGATACGCAGTATTTT
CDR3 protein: CASSSNVDTQYF

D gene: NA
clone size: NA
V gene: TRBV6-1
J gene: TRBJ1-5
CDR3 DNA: TGTGCCAGCAGAGAATCCAAAACAGGGCACTATAGCAATCAGCCCCAGCATTTT
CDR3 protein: CASRESKTGHYSNQPQHF

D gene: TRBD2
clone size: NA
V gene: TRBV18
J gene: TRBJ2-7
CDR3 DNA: TGTGCCAGCTCACCCCGGACTAGCGGAGATTACGAGCAGTACTTC
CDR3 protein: CASSPRTSGDYEQYF

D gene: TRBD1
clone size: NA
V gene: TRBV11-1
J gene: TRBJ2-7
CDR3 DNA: TGTGCCAGCAGCTTAACGCAAAACAGGGGCGCTTACGAGCAGTACTTC
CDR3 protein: CASSLTQNRGAYEQYF

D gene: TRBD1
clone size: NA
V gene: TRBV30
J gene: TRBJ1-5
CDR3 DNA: TGTGCCTGGAGTGGGACAGGCAACAATCAGCCCCAGCATTTT
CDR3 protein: CAWSGTGNNQPQHF

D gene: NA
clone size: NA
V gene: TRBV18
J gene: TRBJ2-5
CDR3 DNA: TGTGCCAGCCGAATCCTACAGATCCCCCAAGAGACCCAGTACTTC
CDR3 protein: CASRILQIPQETQYF

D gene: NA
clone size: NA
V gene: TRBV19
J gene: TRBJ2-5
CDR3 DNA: TGTGCCAGTAGTATCGGGTTCCAAGAGACCCAGTACTTC
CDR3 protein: CASSIGFQETQYF